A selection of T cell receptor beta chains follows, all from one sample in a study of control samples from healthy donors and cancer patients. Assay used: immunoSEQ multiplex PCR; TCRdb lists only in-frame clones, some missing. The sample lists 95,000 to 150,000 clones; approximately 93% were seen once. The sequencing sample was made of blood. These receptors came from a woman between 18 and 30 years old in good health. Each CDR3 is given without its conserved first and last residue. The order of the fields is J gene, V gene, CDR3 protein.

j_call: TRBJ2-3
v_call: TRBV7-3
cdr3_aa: ASSRRAASTDTQY

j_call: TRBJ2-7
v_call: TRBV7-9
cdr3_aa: ASSLAGLAGTYEQY

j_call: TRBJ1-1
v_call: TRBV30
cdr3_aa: AWSRQGASEAF

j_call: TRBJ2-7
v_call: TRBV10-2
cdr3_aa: ASRTGQGAVYEQY

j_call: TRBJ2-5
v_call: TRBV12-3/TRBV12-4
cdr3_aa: ASTGVQETQY

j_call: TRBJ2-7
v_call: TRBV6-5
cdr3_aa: ASNKDGFGTYEQY

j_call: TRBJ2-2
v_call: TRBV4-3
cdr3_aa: ASSHQGDRDTGELF

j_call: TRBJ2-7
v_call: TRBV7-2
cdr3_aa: ASSLGTRLAGGEQY

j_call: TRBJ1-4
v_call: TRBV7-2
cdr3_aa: ASSSGTARNEKLF

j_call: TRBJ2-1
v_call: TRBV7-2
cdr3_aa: ASSLVSGAGSYNEQF

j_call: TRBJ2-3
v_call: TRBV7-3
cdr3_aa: ASSLGPSGGSYTQY

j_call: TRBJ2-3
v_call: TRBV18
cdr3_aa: ASSPPITDTQY

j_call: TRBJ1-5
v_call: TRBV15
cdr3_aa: ATSREGSNQPQH

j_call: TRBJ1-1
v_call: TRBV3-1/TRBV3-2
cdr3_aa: ASSPLEGLRDTEAF

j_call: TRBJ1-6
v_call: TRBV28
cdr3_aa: ASKGRDRGVSPLH

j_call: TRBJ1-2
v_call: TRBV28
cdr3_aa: ASSTYFRGYT

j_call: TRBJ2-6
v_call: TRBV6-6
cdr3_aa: ASSHGASGANVLT

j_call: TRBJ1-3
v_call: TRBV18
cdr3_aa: ASSPVPRDTIY

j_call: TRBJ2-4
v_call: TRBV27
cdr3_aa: ASRSFGSLTPKNIQY

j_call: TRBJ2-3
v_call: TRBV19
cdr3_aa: ASSPLGQGPADTQY

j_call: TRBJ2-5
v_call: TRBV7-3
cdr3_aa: ASSSRGRGSGTETQY

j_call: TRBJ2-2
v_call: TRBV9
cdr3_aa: ASSVGNGELF

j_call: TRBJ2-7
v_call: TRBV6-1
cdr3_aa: ASSETGTGPYEQY

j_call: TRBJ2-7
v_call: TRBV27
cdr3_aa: ASSSSYEQY